These T cell receptor beta chains were read from a single sample in a study of blood T cell repertoires in COVID-19. Some clones are missing from TCRdb's copy, which holds only in-frame ones; the method was immunoSEQ multiplex PCR. The sample contains under 300,000 clones, less than 90% of which appear only once. Specimen: peripheral blood. The receptors originated from a human donor in a cohort sampled during active COVID-19. The CDR3 runs from the conserved cysteine through the conserved F or W. The order of the fields is J gene, V gene, D gene, clone size, CDR3 DNA, CDR3 protein. A D gene is named only where the DNA matches it firmly. Expanded clones get a size class; other rows say once, few or many, or leave the size out.

>TRBJ2-2|TRBV7-2|-|-
TGTGCCAGCAGCTTAGCGAGCCGGGCCGGGGAGCTGTTTTTT
CASSLASRAGELFF
>TRBJ2-1|TRBV5-5|-|-
TGTGCCAGCAGCCCCCAGGCGCAGGTTTATGAGAATGAGCAGTTCTTC
CASSPQAQVYENEQFF
>TRBJ2-4|TRBV2|-|-
TGTGCCAGCAGAGACTACGGACAGTTTCAGTACTTC
CASRDYGQFQYF
>TRBJ2-1|TRBV12-3/TRBV12-4|-|-
TGTGCCAGCAGTTTAATGCGCAATGAGCAGTTCTTC
CASSLMRNEQFF
>TRBJ2-2|TRBV7-2|TRBD1|-
TGTGCCAGCAGCTTAGGGACAGGGGCCGCGGGCACCGGGGAGCTGTTTTTT
CASSLGTGAAGTGELFF
>TRBJ2-2|TRBV4-1|TRBD2|-
TGCGCCAGCAGCCAACAGCTAGCGGGGTTATGGACCGGGGAGCTGTTTTTT
CASSQQLAGLWTGELFF
>TRBJ1-2|TRBV28|-|-
TGTGCCAGCAGTACAGGAGGGACGGCTAACTATGGCTACACCTTC
CASSTGGTANYGYTF
>TRBJ2-1|TRBV7-9|TRBD2|-
TGTGCCAGCAGCACCGGGACTAGTCTTAATGAGCAGTTCTTC
CASSTGTSLNEQFF
>TRBJ1-4|TRBV7-9|-|once
TGTGCCAGCAGCCGGGCCGGGGAATTAACGCGGATTGAAAAACTGTTTTTT
CASSRAGELTRIEKLFF
>TRBJ2-1|TRBV6-6|-|-
TGTGCCAGCAGGCCCAACCTCCTAGTTAACAATGAGCAGTTCTTC
CASRPNLLVNNEQFF
>TRBJ1-4|TRBV19|-|once
TGTGCCAGTAGAAATCCTGATGGCGAAAAACTGTTTTTT
CASRNPDGEKLFF
>TRBJ2-1|TRBV7-9|-|-
TGTGCCAGCAGAAGTTGGACTGGCAAATACAATGAGCAGTTCTTC
CASRSWTGKYNEQFF
>TRBJ1-4|TRBV29-1|TRBD1|-
TGCAGCGCGGAGGACAGGGCCAAAAATGAAAAACTGTTTTTT
CSAEDRAKNEKLFF
>TRBJ2-2|TRBV4-1|TRBD1|-
TGCGCCAGCAGCTCGAGACAGGGGGGCACCGGGGAGCTGTTTTTT
CASSSRQGGTGELFF
>TRBJ2-1|TRBV28|TRBD2|-
TGTGCCAGCAGTTTAGGTGCCTCGTGGGGGGGGAATGAGCAGTTCTTC
CASSLGASWGGNEQFF
>TRBJ1-2|TRBV6-1|TRBD1|-
TGTGCCAGCAGTGACACAGGGGGCGCAGGCTATGGCTACACCTTC
CASSDTGGAGYGYTF
>TRBJ2-1|TRBV30|-|-
TGTGCCTGGACTCGGACTGGTTACAATGAGCAGTTCTTC
CAWTRTGYNEQFF
>TRBJ1-2|TRBV19|-|-
TGTGCCAGTAATGAGGTACCGGGGGGACGCTATGGCTACACCTTC
CASNEVPGGRYGYTF